The 10 T cell receptor beta chains given below trace back to one sample, sequenced in a study of type 1 regulatory T cells. MiXCR, applied by TCRdb to the reads, yields one record per CDR3 protein. Of more than 20,000 distinct CDR3 sequences listed, 72% are singletons. Antigens of these TCRs are unknown. Sequencing input: cultured T cells, either the whole culture or a sorted T cell fraction (not recorded which). Specified subset: Tr1-enriched cell product generated in vitro against host alloantigens. These receptors originate from a human donor in good health.

The chain uses TRBV20-1 and TRBJ2-3; tentative D call: TRBD2 (6 bases). Per germline, CDR1 DFQATT and CDR2 SNEGSKA (reference sequence). V lost 3 bases to trimming and J lost 2 bases, with 9 bases between them. The CDR3 is made up of 13 amino acids. The CDR3 region has the DNA TGCAGTGCTAGGGCGGGGTTCACAGATACGCAGTATTTT. It translates to CSARAGFTDTQYF.

V and J are TRBV5-1 and TRBJ2-3; 9 bases map to TRBD1. V lost 4 bases and J lost 5; bases outside the gene matches: 14. CDR3 length: 17 residues. Germline lookup yields CDR1 SGHRS and CDR2 YFSETQ. CDR3 bases: TGCGCCAGCAGCCGGGGACAGGGCAGGGATCTCGGAGATACGCAGTATTTT. Encoded protein: CASSRGQGRDLGDTQYF. Using reference TRBV5-1 and TRBJ2-3 for the parts outside the CDR3, the full variable domain is KAGVTQTPRYLIKTRGQQVTLSCSPISGHRSVSWYQQTPGQGLQFLFEYFSETQRNKGNFPGRFSGRQFSNSRSEMNVSTLELGDSALYLCASSRGQGRDLGDTQYFGPGTRLTVL.

This rearrangement joins TRBV7-9 to TRBJ2-5, with 7 nucleotides matching TRBD1. Germline CDR1 reads SEHNR; CDR2 reads FQNEAQ (reference sequence). The CDR3 loop spans 18 amino acids. The J segment lost 4 bases and the V segment lost 1 base, leaving 15 bases of the junction unmatched. As DNA, the CDR3 is TGTGCCAGCAGCTTAGTCCTTTTAAGCAGGGACAGACCAGAGACCCAGTACTTC. Translating gives CASSLVLLSRDRPETQYF.

The chain carries TRBV27 and TRBJ1-2, with D unclear. Germline V gene sequence: CDR1 MNHEY, CDR2 SMNVEV (reference sequence). Trimming cost V 10 bases and J 0 bases, with 18 bases left between them. This CDR3 has 15 amino acids. This CDR3 is CATREVGRANYGYTF. CDR3 sequence (DNA): TGTGCCACTAGGGAGGTCGGAAGAGCTAACTATGGCTACACCTTC.

The V call is TRBV6-6, the J call TRBJ2-2; D call uncertain. V lost 6 bases, J lost 7 bases, and 9 bases lay in between. In germline, CDR1 is MNHNY, CDR2 SVGAGI (reference sequence). CDR3 length equals 12 residues. Here the CDR3 DNA reads TGTGCCAGCAGGTCCACCCTCGGGGAGCTGTTTTTT. Protein: CASRSTLGELFF.

The chain carries TRBV27 and TRBJ2-2; 15 bases line up with TRBD2. Germline CDR1 reads MNHEY; CDR2 reads SMNVEV (reference sequence). The CDR3 extends over 17 amino acids. V was clipped by 7 bases and J by 5 bases; unmatched bases: 8. The CDR3 reads CASTRTSGGAGTGELFF. DNA of the CDR3: TGTGCCAGCACCCGGACTAGCGGGGGGGCTGGGACCGGGGAGCTGTTTTTT.

The chain joins TRBV13 to TRBJ2-4, with 11 positions matching TRBD2. The CDR3 has 16 residues. Germline-derived CDR1 and CDR2 are PRHDT and FYEKMQ (reference sequence). Trimming removed 2 bases from V and 7 bases from J; junction bases left unmatched: 7. The CDR3 region is CASSLSLAGGRNIQYF. Here the CDR3 DNA reads TGTGCCAGCAGCTTAAGCTTAGCGGGGGGGCGGAACATTCAGTACTTC.

J is TRBJ2-7 and V is TRBV6-1; no definite D call. The V end was cut by 6 bases, the J end by 2 bases, with 11 bases between. The germline V gene has CDR1 MNHNS and CDR2 SASEGT. The CDR3 totals 13 residues. CDR3 amino acids: CASSAHRAYEQYF. DNA of the CDR3: TGTGCCAGCAGCGCTCACCGAGCCTACGAGCAGTACTTC.

The J gene is TRBJ2-6, the V gene TRBV10-3; the match to TRBD2 covers 7 bases. Germline V lookup: CDR1 ENHRY, CDR2 SYGVKD. The CDR3 spans 13 residues. V dropped 10 bases and J dropped 0; count of bases not matched to a gene: 0. The CDR3 bases are TGTGCCAGCGGGGGCTCTGGGGCCAACGTCCTGACTTTC. This codes for CASGGSGANVLTF.

The chain joins TRBV18 to TRBJ2-1, with 15 bases identical to TRBD2. With 2 bases clipped from V and 2 bases from J, the junction kept 4 bases outside the gene matches. Germline V CDR1 and CDR2: KGHSH, LQKENI. This CDR3 is built from 18 residues. The CDR3 region has the DNA TGTGCCAGCTCACCAACTCGGACTAGCGGGGGGGCCTACAATGAGCAGTTCTTC. This gives the protein CASSPTRTSGGAYNEQFF.